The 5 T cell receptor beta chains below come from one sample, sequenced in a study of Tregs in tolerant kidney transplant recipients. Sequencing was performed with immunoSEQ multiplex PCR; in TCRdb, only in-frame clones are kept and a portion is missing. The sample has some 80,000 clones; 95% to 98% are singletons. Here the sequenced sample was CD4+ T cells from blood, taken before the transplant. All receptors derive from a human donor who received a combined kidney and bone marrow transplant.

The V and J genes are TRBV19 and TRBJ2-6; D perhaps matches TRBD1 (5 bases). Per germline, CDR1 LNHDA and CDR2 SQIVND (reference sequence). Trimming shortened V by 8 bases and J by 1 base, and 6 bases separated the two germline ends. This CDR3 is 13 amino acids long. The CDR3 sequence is CASRTSGANVLTF. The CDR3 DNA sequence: TGTGCCAGTCGGACATCTGGGGCCAACGTCCTGACTTTC.

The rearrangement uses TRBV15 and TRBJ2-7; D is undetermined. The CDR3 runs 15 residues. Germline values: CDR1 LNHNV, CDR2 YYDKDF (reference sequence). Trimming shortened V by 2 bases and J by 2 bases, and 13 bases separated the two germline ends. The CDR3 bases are TGTGCCACCAGCAGATTCCCCAGAAAAGCCTACGAGCAGTACTTC. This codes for CATSRFPRKAYEQYF.

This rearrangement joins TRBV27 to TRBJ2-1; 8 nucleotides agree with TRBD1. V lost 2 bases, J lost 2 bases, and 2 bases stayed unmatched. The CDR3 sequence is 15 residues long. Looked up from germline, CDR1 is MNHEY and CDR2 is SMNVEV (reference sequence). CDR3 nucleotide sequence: TGTGCCAGCAGTTTACGGACAGGGACCTACAATGAGCAGTTCTTC. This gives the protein CASSLRTGTYNEQFF.

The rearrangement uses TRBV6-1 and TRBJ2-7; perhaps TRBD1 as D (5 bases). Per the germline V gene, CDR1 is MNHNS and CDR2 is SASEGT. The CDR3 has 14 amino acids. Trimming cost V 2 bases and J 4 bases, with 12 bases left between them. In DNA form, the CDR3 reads TGTGCCAGCAGTGAAAGGGGCTACGGTTACGAGCAGTACTTC. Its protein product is CASSERGYGYEQYF.

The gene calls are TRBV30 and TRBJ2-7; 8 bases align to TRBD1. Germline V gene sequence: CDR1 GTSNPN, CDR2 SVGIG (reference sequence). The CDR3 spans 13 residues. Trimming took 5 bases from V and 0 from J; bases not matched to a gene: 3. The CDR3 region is CAWEGQASYEQYF. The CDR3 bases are TGTGCCTGGGAGGGACAGGCCTCCTACGAGCAGTACTTC.